This T cell receptor (beta chain) was recorded in a study of T cell responses to AZD1222 COVID-19 vaccine. Profiled with immunoSEQ multiplex PCR; TCRdb holds only in-frame clones, not every one. This sample carries tens of thousands of clones, approximately 88% of them seen once, and the ten largest clones take about 5%. Overall study results and limits: Spike as a whole was targeted by vaccine-associated CD4 TCRs, dominant at 160-218 and 743-854. Clonal diversity may have been underestimated, and the donors were mostly white British, with more females than males.

This clone has a single count. Its matching antigen is unknown. With 6 bases removed from V and 2 bases from J, the gap between germline ends came to 10 bases. Germline V lookup: CDR1 MNHEY, CDR2 SVGAGI. The CDR3 extends over 13 amino acids. This chain uses TRBV6-5 with TRBJ1-2; the D is unclear. The source material was peripheral blood, sampled on day 0 of MenACWY control vaccination. The clonotype originates from an adult in good health. CDR3 region: CASSQTENYGYTF. The DNA for the CDR3 is TGTGCCAGCAGCCAGACGGAGAACTATGGCTACACCTTC.